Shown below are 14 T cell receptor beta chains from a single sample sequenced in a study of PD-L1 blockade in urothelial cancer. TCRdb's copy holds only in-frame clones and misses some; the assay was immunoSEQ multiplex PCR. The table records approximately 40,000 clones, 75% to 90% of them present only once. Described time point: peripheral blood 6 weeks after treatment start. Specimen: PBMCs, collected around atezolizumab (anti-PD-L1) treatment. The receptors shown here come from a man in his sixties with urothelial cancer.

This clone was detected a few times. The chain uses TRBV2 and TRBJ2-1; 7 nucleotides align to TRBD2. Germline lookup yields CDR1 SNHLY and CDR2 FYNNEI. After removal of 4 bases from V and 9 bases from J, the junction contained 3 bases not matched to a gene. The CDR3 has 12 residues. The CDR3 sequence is CASSVRGTEQFF. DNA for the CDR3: TGTGCCAGCAGTGTGCGGGGGACTGAGCAGTTCTTC.

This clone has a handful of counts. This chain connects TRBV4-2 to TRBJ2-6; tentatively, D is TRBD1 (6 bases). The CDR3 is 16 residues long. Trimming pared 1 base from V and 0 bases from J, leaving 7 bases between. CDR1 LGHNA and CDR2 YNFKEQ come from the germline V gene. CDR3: CASSQGDISGANVLTF. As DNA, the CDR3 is TGTGCCAGCAGCCAAGGGGACATCTCTGGGGCCAACGTCCTGACTTTC.

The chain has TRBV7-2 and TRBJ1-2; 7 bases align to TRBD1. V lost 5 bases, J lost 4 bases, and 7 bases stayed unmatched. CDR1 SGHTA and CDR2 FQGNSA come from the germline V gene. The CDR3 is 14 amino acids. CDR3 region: CASSPDRTGYGYTF. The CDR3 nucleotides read TGTGCCAGCAGCCCGGACAGGACGGGCTATGGCTACACCTTC.

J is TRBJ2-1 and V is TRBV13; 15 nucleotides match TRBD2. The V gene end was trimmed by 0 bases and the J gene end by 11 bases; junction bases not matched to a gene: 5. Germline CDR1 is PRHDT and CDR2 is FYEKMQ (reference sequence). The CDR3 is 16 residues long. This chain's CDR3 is CASSLGGTSGGNKQFF. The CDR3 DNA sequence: TGTGCCAGCAGCTTAGGGGGGACTAGCGGGGGGAATAAGCAGTTCTTC.

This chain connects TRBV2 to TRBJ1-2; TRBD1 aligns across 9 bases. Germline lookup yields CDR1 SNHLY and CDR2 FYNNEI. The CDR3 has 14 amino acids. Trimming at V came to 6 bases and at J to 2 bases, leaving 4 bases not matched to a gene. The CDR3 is CASRGDRANYGYTF. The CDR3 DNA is TGTGCCAGCAGAGGGGACAGGGCAAACTATGGCTACACCTTC.

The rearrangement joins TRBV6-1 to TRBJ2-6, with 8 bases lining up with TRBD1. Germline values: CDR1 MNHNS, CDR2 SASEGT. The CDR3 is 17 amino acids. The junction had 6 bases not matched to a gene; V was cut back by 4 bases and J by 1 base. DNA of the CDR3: TGTGCCAGCAGTGGTGGCAGGGGGCCTTCTGGGGCCAACGTCCTGACTTTC. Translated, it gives CASSGGRGPSGANVLTF.

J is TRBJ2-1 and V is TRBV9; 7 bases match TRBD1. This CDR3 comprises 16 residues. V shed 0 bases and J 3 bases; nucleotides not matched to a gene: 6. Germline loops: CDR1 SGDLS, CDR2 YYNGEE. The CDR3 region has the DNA TGTGCCAGCAGCGTAGCCCCGACAGGGAGCTACAATGAGCAGTTCTTC. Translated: CASSVAPTGSYNEQFF.

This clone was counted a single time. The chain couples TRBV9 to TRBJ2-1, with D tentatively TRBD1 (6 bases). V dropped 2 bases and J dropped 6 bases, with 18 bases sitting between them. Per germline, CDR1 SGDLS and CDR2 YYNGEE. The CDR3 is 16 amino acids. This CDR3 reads CASSVNRQENTNEQFF. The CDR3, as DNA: TGTGCCAGCAGCGTTAACCGACAGGAGAATACCAATGAGCAGTTCTTC.

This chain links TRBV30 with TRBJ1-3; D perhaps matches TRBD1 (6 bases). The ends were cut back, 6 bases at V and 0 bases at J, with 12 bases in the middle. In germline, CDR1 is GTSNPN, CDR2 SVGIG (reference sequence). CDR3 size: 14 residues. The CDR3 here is CACPGASSGNTIYF. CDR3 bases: TGTGCCTGCCCAGGGGCCAGCTCTGGAAACACCATATATTTT.

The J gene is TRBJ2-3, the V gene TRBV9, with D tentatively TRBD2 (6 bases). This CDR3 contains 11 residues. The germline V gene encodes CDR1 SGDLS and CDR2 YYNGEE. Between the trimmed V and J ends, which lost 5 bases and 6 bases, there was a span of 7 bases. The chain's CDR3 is CASRSGDTQYF. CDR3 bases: TGTGCCAGCAGAAGCGGGGATACGCAGTATTTT.

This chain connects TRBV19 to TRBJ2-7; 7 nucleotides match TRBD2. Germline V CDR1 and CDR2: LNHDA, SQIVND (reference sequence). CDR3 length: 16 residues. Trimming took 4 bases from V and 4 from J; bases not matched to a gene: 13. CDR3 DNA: TGTGCCAGTAGTACTGGGACCACGCGGGGGATGTACGAGCAGTACTTC. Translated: CASSTGTTRGMYEQYF.

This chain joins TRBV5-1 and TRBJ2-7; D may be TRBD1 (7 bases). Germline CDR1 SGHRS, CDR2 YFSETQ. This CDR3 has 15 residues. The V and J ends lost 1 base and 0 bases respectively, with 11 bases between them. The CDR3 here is CASSLWQGGSYEQYF. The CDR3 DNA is TGCGCCAGCAGCTTGTGGCAGGGGGGCTCCTACGAGCAGTACTTC.

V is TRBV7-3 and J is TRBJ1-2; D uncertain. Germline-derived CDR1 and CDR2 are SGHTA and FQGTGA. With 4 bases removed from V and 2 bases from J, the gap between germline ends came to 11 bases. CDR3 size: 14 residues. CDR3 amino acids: CASSSPEGNYGYTF. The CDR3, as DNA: TGTGCCAGCAGCTCCCCGGAGGGAAACTATGGCTACACCTTC.

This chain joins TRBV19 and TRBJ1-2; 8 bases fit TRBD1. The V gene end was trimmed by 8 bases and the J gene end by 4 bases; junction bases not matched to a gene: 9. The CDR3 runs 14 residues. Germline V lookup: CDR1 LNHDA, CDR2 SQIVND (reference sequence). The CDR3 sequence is CASSLGQGLYGYTF. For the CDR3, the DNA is TGTGCCAGTTCCCTTGGACAGGGCCTCTATGGCTACACCTTC.